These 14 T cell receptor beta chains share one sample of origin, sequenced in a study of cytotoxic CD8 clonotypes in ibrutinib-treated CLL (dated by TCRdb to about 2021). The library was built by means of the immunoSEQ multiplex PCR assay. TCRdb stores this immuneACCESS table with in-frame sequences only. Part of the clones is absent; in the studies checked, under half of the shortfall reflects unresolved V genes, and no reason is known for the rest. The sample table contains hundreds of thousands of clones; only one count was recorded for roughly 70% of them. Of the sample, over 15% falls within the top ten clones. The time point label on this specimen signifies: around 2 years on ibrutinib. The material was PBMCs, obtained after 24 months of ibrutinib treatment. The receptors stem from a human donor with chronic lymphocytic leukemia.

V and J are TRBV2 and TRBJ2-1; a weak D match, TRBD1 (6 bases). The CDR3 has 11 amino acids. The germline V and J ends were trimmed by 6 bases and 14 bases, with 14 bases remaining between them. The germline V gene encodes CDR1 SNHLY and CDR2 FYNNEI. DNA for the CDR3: TGTGCCAGCAGAGAACAGGGTTTTGAGTTCTTC. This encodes CASREQGFEFF.

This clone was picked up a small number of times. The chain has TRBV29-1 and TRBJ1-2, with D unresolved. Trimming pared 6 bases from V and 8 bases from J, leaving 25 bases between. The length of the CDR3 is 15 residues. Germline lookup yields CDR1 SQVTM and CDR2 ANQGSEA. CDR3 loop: CSVETGSSRSGGYTF. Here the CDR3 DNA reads TGCAGCGTGGAAACCGGGAGCTCCCGCTCTGGCGGCTACACCTTC.

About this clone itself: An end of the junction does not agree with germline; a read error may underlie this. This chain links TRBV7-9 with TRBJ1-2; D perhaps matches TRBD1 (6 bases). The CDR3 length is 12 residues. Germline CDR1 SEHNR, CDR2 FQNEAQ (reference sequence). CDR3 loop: CASSPRSGEVAF. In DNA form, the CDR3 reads TGTGCCAGCAGCCCGAGATCAGGGGAGGTCGCCTTC.

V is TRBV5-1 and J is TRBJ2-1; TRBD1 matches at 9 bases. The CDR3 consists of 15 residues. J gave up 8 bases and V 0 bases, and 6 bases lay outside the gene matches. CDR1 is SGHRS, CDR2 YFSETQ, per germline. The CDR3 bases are TGCGCCAGCAGCTTGGAGGGGACAGGGCATCATGAGCAGTTCTTC. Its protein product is CASSLEGTGHHEQFF.

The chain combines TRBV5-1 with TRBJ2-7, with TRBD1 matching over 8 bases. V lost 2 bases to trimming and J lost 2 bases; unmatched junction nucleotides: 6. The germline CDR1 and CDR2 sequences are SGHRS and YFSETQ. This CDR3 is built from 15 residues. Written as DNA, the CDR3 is TGCGCCAGCAGCTTCACAGGGGGGATTCCCTACGAGCAGTACTTC. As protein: CASSFTGGIPYEQYF.

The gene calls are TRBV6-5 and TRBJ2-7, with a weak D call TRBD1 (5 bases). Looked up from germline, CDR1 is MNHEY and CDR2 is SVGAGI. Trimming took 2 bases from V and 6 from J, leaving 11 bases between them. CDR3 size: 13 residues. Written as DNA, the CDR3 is TGTGCCAGCAGTTACCTCCAGGGTAGCGAGCAGTACTTC. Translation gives CASSYLQGSEQYF.

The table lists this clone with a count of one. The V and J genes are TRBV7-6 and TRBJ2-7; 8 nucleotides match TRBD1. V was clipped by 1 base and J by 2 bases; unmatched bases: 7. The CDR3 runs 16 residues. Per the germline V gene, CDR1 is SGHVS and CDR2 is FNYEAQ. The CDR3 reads CASSLGVRGRAYEQYF. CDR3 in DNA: TGTGCCAGCAGCTTAGGGGTCAGGGGGCGCGCCTACGAGCAGTACTTC.

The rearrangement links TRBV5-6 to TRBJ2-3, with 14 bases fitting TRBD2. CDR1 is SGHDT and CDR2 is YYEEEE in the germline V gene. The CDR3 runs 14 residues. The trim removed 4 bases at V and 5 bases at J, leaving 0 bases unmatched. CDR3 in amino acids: CASSGTSGRDTQYF. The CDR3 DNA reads TGTGCCAGCAGCGGGACTAGCGGGAGAGATACGCAGTATTTT. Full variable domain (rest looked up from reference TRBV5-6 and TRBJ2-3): DAGVTQSPTHLIKTRGQQVTLRCSPKSGHDTVSWYQQALGQGPQFIFQYYEEEERQRGNFPDRFSGHQFPNYSSELNVNALLLGDSALYLCASSGTSGRDTQYFGPGTRLTVL.

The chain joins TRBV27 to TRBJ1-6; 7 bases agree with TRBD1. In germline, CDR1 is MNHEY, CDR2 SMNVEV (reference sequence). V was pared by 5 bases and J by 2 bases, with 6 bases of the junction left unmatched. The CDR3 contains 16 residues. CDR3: CASSLYRGTYNSPLHF. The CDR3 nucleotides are TGTGCCAGCAGTCTGTACAGGGGAACCTATAATTCACCCCTCCACTTT.

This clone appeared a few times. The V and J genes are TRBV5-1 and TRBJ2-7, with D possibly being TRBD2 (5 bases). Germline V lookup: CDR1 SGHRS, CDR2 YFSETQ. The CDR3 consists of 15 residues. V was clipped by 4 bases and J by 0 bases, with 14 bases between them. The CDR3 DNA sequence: TGCGCCAGCAGCCACCGGGATCCGGGCTCCTACGAGCAGTACTTC. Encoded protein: CASSHRDPGSYEQYF.

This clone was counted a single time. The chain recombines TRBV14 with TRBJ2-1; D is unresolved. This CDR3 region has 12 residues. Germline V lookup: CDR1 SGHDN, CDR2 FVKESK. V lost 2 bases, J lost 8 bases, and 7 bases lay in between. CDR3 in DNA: TGTGCCAGCAGCCAAAATAAGTATGAGCAGTTCTTC. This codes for CASSQNKYEQFF. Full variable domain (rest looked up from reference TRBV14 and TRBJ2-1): EAGVTQFPSHSVIEKGQTVTLRCDPISGHDNLYWYRRVMGKEIKFLLHFVKESKQDESGMPNNRFLAERTGGTYSTLKVQPAELEDSGVYFCASSQNKYEQFFGPGTRLTVL.

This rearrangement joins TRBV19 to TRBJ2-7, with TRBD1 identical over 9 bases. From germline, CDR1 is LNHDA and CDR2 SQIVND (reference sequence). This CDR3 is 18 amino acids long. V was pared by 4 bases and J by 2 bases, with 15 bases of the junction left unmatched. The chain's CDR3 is CASSSGVQGASSTYEQYF. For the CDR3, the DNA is TGTGCCAGTAGTAGCGGGGTACAGGGGGCCTCTTCCACCTACGAGCAGTACTTC.

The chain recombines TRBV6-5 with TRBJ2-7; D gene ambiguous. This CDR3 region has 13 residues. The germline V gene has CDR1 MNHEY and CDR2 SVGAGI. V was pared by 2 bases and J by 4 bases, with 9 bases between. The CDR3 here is CASSYGVGYEQYF. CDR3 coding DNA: TGTGCCAGCAGTTACGGGGTAGGATACGAGCAGTACTTC.

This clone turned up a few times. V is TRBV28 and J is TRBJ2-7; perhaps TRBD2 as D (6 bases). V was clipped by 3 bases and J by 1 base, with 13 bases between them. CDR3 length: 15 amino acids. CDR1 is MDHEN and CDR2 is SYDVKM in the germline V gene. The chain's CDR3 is CASSFLPAGSYEQYF. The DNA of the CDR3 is TGTGCCAGCAGTTTCCTTCCCGCGGGGTCCTACGAGCAGTACTTC.